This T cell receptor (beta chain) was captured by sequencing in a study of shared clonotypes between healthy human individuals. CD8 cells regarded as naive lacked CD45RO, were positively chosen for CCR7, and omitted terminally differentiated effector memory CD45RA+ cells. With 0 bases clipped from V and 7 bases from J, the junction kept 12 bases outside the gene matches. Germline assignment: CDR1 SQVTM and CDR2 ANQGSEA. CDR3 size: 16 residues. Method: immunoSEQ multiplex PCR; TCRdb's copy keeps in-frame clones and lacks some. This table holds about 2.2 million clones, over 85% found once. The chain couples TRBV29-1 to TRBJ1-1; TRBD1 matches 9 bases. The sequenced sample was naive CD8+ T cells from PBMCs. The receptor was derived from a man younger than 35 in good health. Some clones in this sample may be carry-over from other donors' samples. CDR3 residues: CSVEDWGDRAVSEAFF. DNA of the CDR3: TGCAGCGTTGAAGATTGGGGGGACAGGGCGGTTAGTGAAGCTTTCTTT.